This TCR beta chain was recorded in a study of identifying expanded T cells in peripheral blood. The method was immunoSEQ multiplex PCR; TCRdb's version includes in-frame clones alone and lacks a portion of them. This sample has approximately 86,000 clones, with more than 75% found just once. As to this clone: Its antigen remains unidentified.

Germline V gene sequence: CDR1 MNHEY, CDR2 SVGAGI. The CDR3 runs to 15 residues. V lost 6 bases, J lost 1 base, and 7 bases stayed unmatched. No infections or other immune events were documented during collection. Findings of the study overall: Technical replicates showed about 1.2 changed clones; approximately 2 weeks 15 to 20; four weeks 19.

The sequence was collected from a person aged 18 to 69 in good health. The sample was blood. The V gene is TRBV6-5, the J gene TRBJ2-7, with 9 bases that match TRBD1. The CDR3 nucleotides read TGTGCCAGCAGAGTCAGGGGACAGGGATCCTACGAGCAGTACTTC. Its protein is CASRVRGQGSYEQYF.